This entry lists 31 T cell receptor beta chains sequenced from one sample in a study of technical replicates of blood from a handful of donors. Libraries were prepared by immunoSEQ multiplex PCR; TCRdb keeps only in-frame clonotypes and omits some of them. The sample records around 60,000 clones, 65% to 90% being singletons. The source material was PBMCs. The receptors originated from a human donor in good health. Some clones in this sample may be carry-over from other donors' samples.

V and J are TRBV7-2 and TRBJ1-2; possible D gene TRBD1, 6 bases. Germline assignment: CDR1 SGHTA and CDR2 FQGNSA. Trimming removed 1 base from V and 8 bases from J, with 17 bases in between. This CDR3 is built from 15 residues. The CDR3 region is CASSLVVSGARGYTF. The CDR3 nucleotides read TGTGCCAGCAGCTTAGTAGTGTCAGGGGCCCGGGGCTACACCTTC.

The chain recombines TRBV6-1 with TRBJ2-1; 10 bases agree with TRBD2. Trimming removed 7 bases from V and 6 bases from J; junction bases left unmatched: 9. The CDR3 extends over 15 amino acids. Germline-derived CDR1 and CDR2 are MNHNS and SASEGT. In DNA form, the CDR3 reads TGTGCCAGCATCCTACTAGCGGGGCAGGTCAATGAGCAGTTCTTC. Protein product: CASILLAGQVNEQFF.

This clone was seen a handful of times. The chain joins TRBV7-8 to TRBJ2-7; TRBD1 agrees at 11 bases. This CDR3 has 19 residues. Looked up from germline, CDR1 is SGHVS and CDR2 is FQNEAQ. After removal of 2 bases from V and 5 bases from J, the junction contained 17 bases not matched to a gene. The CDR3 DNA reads TGTGCCAGCAGCTTATACCCAATCGGACAGGGGGCGCTGAGGGACGAGCAGTACTTC. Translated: CASSLYPIGQGALRDEQYF. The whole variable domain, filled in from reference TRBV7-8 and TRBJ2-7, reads GAGVSQSPRYKVAKRGQDVALRCDPISGHVSLFWYQQALGQGPEFLTYFQNEAQLDKSGLPSDRFFAERPEGSVSTLKIQRTQQEDSAVYLCASSLYPIGQGALRDEQYFGPGTRLTVT.

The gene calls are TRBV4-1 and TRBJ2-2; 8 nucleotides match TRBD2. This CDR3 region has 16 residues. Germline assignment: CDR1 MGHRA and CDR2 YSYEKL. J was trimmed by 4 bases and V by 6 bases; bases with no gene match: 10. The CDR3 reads CASSLGGGGFTGELFF. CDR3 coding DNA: TGCGCCAGCAGTCTCGGGGGGGGAGGGTTCACCGGGGAGCTGTTTTTT.

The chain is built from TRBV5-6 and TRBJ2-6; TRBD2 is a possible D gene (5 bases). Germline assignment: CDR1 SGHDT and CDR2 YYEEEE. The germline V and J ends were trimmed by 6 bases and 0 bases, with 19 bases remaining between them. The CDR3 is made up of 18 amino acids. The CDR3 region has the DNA TGTGCCAGCAACGGAATTGGGGAGATCAGCTCTGGGGCCAACGTCCTGACTTTC. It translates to CASNGIGEISSGANVLTF.

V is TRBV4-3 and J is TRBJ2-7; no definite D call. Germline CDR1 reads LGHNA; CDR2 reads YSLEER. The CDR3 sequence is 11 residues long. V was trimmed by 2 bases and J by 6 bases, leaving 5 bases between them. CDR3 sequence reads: CASSQSGEQYF. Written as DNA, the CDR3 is TGCGCCAGCAGCCAATCAGGCGAGCAGTACTTC.

CDR3 sequence reads: CASTGGPYNEQFF. The CDR3 region has the DNA TGTGCCAGCACCGGGGGGCCCTACAATGAGCAGTTCTTC. This rearrangement joins TRBV6-6 to TRBJ2-1, with TRBD2 as a possible D gene (7 bases). Germline CDR1 MNHNY, CDR2 SVGAGI (reference sequence). V was trimmed by 7 bases and J by 2 bases, leaving 9 bases between them. The CDR3 spans 13 residues.

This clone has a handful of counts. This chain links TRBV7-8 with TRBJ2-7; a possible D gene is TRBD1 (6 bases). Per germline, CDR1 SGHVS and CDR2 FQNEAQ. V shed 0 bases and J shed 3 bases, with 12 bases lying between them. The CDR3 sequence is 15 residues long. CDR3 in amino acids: CASSLAPGQDYEQYF. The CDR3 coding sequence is TGTGCCAGCAGCTTAGCCCCGGGACAAGACTACGAGCAGTACTTC.

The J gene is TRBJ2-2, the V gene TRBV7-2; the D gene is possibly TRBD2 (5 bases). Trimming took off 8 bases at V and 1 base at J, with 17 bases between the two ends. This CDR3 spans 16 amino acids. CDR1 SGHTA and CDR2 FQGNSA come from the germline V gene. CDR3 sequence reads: CASPPARARNTGELFF. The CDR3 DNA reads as TGTGCCAGCCCTCCAGCGCGGGCAAGGAACACCGGGGAGCTGTTTTTT.

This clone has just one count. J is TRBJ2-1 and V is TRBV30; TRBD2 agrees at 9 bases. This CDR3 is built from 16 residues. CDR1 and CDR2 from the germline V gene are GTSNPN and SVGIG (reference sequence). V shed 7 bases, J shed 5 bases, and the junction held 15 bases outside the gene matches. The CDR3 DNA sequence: TGTGCCTCCCCATCAGTAGCGGGAGCGGGCAACAATGAGCAGTTCTTC. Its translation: CASPSVAGAGNNEQFF.

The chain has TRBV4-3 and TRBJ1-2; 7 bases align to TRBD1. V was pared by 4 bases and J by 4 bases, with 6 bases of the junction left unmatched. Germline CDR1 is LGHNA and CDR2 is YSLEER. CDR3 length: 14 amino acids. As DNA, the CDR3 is TGCGCCAGCAGCCGAGAGACAGGGACCTATGGCTACACCTTC. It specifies CASSRETGTYGYTF.

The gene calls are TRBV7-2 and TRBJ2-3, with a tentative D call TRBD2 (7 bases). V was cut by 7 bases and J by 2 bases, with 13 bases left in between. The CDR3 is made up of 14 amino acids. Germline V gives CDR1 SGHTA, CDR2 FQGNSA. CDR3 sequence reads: CASNRDYSTDTQYF. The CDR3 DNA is TGTGCCAGCAACAGGGACTACTCCACAGATACGCAGTATTTT.

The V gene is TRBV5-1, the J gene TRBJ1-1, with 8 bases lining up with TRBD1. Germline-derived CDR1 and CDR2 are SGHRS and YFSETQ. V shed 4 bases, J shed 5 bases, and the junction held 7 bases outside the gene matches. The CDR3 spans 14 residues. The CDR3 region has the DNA TGCGCCAGCAGCGGACAGGGCGAGCTAACTGAAGCTTTCTTT. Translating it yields CASSGQGELTEAFF.

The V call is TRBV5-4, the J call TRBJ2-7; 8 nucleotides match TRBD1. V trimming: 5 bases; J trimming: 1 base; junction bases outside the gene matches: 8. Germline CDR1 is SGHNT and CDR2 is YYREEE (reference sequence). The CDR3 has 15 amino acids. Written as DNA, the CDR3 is TGTGCCAGCAGTCCAGGGGGCGCGGCATCCTACGAGCAGTACTTC. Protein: CASSPGGAASYEQYF.

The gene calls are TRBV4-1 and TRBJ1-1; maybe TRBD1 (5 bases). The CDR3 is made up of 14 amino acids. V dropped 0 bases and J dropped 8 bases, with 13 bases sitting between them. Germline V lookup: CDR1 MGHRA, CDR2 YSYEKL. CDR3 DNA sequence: TGCGCCAGCAGCCAAGATCTAGGGGTCCTCGAAGCTTTCTTT. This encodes CASSQDLGVLEAFF.

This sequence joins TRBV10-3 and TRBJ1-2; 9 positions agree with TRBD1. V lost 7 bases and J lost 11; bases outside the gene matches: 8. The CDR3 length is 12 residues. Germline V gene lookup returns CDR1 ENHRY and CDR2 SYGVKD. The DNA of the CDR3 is TGTGCCATCAATACAGGGGGCGCATGGTACACCTTC. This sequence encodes CAINTGGAWYTF.

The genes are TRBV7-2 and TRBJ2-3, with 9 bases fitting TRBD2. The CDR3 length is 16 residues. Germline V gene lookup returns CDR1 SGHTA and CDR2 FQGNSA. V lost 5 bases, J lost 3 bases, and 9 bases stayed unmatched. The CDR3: CASSAPGGRATDTQYF. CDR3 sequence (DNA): TGTGCCAGCAGCGCCCCCGGCGGGAGGGCGACAGATACGCAGTATTTT.

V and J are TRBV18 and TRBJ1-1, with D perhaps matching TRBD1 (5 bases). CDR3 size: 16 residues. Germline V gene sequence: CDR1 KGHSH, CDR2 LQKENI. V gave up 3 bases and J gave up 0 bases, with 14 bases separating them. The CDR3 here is CASSPLSTEMNTEAFF. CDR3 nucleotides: TGTGCCAGCTCACCCCTATCGACAGAAATGAACACTGAAGCTTTCTTT.

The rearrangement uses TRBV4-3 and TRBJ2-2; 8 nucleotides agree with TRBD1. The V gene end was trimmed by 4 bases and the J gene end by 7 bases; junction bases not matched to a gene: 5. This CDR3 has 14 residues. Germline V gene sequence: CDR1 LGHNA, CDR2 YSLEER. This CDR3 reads CASSRLDRGGELFF. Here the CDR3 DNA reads TGCGCCAGCAGCCGCCTTGACAGGGGCGGGGAGCTGTTTTTT.

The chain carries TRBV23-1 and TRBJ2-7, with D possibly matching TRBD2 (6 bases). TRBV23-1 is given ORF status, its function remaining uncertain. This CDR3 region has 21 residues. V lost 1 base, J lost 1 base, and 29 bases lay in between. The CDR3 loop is CASSQCGTLRGKDLQSYEQYF. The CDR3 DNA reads TGCGCCAGCAGTCAATGCGGGACCCTCCGGGGGAAAGACCTTCAATCCTACGAGCAGTACTTC.

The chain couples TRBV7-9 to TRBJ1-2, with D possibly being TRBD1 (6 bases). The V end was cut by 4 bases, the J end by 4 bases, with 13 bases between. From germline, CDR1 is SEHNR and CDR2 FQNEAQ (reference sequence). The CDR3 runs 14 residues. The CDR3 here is CASSSKDSVYGYTF. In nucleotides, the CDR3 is TGTGCCAGCAGCTCCAAGGACAGCGTCTATGGCTACACCTTC.

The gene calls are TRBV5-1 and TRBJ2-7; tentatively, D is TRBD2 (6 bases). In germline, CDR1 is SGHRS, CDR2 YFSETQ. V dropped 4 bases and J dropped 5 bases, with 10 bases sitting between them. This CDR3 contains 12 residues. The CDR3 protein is CASSSGPDEQYF. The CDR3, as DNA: TGCGCCAGCAGCAGCGGGCCTGACGAGCAGTACTTC.

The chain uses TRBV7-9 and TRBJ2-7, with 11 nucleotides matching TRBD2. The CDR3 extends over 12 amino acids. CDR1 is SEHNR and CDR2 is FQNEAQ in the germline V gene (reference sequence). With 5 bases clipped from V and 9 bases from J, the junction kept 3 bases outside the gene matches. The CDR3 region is CASSTSGSVQYF. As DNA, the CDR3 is TGTGCCAGCAGCACTAGCGGGAGCGTGCAGTACTTC.

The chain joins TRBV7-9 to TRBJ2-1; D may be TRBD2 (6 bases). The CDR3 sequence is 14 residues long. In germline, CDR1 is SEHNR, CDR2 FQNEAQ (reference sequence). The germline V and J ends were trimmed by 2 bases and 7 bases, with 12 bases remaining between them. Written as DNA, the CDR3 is TGTGCCAGCAGCTTATGGCTAGCGTGGAATGAGCAGTTCTTC. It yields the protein CASSLWLAWNEQFF.

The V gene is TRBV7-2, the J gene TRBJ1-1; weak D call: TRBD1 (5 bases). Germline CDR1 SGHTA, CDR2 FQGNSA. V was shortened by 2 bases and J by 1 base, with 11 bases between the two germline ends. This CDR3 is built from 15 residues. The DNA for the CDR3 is TGTGCCAGCAGCTTATCGGTGGGGCCGAACACTGAAGCTTTCTTT. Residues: CASSLSVGPNTEAFF.

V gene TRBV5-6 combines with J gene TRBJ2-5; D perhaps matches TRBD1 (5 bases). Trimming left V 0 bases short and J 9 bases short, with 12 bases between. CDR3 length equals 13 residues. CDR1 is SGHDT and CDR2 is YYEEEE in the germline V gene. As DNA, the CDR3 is TGTGCCAGCAGCTTGGCGACAGTATTGGCCCAGTACTTC. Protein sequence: CASSLATVLAQYF. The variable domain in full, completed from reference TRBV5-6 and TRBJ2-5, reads DAGVTQSPTHLIKTRGQQVTLRCSPKSGHDTVSWYQQALGQGPQFIFQYYEEEERQRGNFPDRFSGHQFPNYSSELNVNALLLGDSALYLCASSLATVLAQYFGPGTRLLVL.

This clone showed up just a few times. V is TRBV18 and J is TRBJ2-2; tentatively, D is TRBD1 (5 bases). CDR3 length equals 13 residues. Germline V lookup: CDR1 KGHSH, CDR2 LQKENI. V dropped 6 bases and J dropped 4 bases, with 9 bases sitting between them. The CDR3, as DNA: TGTGCCAGCTCTCCAGACAGCACCGGGGAGCTGTTTTTT. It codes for CASSPDSTGELFF.

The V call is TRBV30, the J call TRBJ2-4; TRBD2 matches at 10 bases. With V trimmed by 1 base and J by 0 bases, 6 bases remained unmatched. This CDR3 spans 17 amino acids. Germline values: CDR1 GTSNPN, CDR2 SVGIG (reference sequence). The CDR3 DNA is TGTGCCTGGAGTGAACTAGCGGGAACCCTAGCCAAAAACATTCAGTACTTC. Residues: CAWSELAGTLAKNIQYF.

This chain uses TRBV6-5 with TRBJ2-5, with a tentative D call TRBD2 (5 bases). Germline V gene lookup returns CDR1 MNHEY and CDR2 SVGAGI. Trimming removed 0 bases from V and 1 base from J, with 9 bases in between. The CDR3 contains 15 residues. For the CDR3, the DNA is TGTGCCAGCAGTTACTCTCGGGATCGCCAAGAGACCCAGTACTTC. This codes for CASSYSRDRQETQYF.

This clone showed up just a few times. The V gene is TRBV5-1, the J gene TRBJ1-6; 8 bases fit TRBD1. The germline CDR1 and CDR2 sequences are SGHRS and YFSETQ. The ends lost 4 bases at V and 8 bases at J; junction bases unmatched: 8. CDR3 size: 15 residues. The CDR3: CASSAWTGKDSPLHF. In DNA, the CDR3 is TGCGCCAGCAGCGCATGGACAGGGAAGGATTCACCCCTCCACTTT.

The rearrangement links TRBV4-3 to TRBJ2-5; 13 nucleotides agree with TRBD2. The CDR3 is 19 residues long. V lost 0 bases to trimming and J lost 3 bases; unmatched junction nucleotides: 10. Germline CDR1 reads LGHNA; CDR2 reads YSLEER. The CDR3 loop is CASSQDGLAGVNSEETQYF. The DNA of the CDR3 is TGCGCCAGCAGCCAAGATGGACTAGCGGGGGTGAATTCAGAAGAGACCCAGTACTTC.